Here is one T cell receptor beta chain with its context. Antigen unknown. Treatment reported: roughly 20 received Ad26.COV2.S at low or high dose, single or two shots; about 5 received placebo; per-sample allocation not given. Specimen acquisition occurred on day 63 following the initial vaccine or placebo injection. Recruitment in Boston yielded a donor of adult age, 18-55 years. This entry belongs to a study of Ad26.COV2.S vaccination and SARS-CoV-2 variants. Overall study: Of the COV1001 trial arms, the Ad26.COV2.S arm included the donor. Study outcomes and limitations: Vaccinees reportedly had broad spike-specific CD8+ and CD4+ T cell responses. There was a possibility that the TCR breadth and depth analyses underestimated total T cell responses.

This CDR3 is 14 amino acids long. V was clipped by 5 bases and J by 4 bases; unmatched bases: 4. CDR1 and CDR2 (germline): SEHNR, FQNEAQ (reference sequence). Repertoires were generated with immunoSEQ multiplex PCR, while TCRdb's copy carries only in-frame clones and drops some. In the table there are hundreds of thousands of clones, roughly 91% of which are singletons. Sequenced here: peripheral blood, sampled in a trial of Ad26.COV2.S vaccine versus placebo. This chain links TRBV7-9 with TRBJ2-1, with 8 nucleotides matching TRBD1. The source of this sequence is a person aged 18-65 years who received the Ad26.COV2.S COVID-19 vaccine or a placebo. This CDR3 is CASSPRDRYNEQFF. CDR3 sequence (DNA): TGTGCCAGCAGCCCCCGGGACAGGTACAATGAGCAGTTCTTC.